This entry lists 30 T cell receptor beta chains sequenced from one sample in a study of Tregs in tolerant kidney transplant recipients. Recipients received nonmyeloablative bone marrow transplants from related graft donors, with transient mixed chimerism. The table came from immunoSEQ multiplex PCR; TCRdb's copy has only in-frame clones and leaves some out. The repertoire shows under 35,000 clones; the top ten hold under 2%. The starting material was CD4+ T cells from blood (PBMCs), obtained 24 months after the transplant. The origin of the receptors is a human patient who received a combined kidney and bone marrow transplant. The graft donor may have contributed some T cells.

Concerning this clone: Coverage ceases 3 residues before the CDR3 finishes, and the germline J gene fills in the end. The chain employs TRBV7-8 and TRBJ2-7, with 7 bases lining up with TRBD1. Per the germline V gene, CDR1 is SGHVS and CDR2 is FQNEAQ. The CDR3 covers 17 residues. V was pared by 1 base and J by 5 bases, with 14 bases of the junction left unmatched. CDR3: CASSLVRGTDKADEQYF. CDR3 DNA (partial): TGTGCCAGCAGCTTAGTCAGGGGGACAGACAAGGCCGACGAG.

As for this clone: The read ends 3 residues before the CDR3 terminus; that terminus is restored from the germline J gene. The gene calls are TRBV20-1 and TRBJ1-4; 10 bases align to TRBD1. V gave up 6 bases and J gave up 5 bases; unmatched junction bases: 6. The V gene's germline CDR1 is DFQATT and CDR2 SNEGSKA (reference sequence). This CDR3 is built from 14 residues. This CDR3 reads CSAEPGQGNEKLFF. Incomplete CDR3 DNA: TGCAGTGCAGAACCGGGACAGGGGAATGAAAAA.

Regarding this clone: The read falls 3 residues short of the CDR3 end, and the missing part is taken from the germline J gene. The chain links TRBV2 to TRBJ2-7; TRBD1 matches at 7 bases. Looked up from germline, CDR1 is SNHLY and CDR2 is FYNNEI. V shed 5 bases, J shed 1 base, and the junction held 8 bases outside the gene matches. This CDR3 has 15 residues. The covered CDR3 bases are TGTGCCAGCAGTCGTCCCGGGACAGAATCCTACGAG. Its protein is CASSRPGTESYE. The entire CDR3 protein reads CASSRPGTESYEQYF.

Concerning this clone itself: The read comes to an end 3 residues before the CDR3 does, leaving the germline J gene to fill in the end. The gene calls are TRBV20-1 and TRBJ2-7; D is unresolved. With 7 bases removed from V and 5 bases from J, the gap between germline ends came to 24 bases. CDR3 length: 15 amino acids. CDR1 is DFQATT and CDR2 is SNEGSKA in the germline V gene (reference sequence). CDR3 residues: CSVSIRLHAEDEQYF. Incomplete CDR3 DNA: TGCAGTGTTTCTATTCGGCTTCACGCGGAAGACGAG.

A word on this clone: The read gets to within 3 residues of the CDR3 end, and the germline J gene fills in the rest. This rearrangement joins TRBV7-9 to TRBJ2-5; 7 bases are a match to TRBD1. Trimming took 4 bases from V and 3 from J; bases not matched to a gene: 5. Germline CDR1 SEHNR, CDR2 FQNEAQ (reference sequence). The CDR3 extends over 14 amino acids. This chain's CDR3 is CASSSRDREETQYF. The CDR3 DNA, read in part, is TGTGCCAGCAGCTCCCGGGACAGAGAAGAGACC.

This CDR3 reads CASSILSGSLTDTQYF. The CDR3 bases that were read are TGTGCCAGCAGCATCCTTAGCGGGAGTTTGACAGATACG. This chain uses TRBV9 with TRBJ2-3; 9 bases match TRBD2. With the read ending 3 residues before the CDR3 end, the germline J gene is used to fill in that end. V shed 4 bases and J 3 bases; nucleotides not matched to a gene: 9. The CDR3 is 16 residues long. Per germline, CDR1 SGDLS and CDR2 YYNGEE.

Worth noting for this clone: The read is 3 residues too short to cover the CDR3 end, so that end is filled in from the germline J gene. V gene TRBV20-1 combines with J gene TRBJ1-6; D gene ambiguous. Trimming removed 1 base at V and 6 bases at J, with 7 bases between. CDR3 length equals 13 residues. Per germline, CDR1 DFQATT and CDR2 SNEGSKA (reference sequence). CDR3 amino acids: CSARVAFNSPLHF. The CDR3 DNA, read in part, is TGCAGTGCTAGAGTGGCTTTTAATTCACCC.

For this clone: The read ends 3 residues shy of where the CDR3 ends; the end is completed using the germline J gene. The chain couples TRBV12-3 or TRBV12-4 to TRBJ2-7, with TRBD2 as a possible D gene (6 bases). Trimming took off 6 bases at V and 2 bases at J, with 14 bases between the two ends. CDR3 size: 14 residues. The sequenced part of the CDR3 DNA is TGTGCCAGCAGCCCTGGGGGGACGGCCTACGAG. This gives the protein CASSPGGTAYE. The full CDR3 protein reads CASSPGGTAYEQYF.

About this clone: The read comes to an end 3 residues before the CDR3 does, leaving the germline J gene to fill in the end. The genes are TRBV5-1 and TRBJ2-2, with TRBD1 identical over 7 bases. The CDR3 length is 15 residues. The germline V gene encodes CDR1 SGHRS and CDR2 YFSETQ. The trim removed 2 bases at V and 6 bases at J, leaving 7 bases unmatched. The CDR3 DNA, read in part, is TGCGCCAGCAGCTTTTTAACAGGGGCGTCCGGGGAG. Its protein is CASSFLTGASGE. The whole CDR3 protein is CASSFLTGASGELFF.

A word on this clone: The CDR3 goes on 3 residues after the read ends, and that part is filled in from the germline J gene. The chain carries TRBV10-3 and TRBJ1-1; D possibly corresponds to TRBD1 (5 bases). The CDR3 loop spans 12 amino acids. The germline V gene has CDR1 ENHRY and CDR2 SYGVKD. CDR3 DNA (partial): TGTGCCATCAGCCAACAGGAGACCGAA. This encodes CAISQQETE. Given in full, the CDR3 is CAISQQETEAFF.

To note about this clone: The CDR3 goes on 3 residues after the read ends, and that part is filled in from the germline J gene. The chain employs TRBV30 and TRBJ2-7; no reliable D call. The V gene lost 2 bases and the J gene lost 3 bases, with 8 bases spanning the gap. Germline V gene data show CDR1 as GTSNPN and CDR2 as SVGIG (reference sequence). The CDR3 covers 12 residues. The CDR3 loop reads CAWSKGHYEQYF. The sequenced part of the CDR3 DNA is TGTGCCTGGAGTAAGGGCCACTACGAG.

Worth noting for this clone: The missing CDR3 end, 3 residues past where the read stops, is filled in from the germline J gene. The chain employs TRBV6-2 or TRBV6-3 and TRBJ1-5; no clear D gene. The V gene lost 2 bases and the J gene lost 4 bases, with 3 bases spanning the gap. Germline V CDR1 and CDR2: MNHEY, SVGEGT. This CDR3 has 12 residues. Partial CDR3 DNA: TGTGCCAGCAGTTACCTAAATCAGCCC. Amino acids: CASSYLNQP. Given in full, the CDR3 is CASSYLNQPQHF.

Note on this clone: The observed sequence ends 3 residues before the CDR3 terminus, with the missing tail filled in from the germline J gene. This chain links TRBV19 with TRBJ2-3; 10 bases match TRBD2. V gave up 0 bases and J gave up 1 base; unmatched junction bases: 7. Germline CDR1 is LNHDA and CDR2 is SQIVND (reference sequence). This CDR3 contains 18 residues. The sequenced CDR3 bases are TGTGCCAGTAGTATAGACTACCCCGGGACTAGCGGCACAGATACG. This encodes CASSIDYPGTSGTDT. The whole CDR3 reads CASSIDYPGTSGTDTQYF.

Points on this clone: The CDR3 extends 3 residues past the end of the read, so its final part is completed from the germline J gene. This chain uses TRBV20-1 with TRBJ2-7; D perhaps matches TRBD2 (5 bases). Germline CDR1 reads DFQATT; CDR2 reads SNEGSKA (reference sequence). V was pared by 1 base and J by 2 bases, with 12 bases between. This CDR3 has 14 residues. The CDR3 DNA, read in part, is TGCAGTGCTAGAGGAGGCGGAGGCCCCTACGAG. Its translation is CSARGGGGPYE. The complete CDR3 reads CSARGGGGPYEQYF.

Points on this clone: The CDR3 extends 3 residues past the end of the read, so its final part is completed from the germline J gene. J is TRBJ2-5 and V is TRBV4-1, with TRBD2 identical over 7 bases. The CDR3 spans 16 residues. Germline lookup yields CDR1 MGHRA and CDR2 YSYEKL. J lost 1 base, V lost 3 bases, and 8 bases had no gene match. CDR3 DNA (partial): TGCGCCAGCAGCCAGCTCAGGACTAGGGGCCAAGAGACC. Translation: CASSQLRTRGQET. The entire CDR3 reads CASSQLRTRGQETQYF.

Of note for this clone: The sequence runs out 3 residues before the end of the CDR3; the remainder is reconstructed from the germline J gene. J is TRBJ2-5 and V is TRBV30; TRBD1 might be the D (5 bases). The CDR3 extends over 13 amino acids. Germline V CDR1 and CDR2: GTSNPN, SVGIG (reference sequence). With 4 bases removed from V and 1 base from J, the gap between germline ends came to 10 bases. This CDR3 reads CAWKWGPQETQYF. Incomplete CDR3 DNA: TGTGCCTGGAAGTGGGGCCCCCAAGAGACC.

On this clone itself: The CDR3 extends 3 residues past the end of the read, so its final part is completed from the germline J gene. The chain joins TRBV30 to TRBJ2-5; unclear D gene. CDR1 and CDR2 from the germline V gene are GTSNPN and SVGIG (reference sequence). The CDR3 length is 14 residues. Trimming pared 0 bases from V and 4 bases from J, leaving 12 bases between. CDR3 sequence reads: CAWSVIPLPETQYF. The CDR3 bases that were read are TGTGCCTGGAGTGTAATTCCTCTCCCAGAGACC.

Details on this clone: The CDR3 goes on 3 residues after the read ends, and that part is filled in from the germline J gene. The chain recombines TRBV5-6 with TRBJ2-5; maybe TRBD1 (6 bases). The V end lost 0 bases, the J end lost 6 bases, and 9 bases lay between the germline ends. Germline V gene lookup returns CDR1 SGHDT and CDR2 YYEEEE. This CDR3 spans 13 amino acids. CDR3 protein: CASSLVRGQTQYF. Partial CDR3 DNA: TGTGCCAGCAGCTTGGTCAGGGGTCAGACC.

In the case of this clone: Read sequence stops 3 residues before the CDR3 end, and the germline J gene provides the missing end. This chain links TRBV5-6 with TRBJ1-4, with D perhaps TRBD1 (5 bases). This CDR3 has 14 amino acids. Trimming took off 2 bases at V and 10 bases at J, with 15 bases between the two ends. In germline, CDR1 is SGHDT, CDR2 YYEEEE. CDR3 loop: CASSFSDKGGKLFF. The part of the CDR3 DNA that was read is TGTGCCAGCAGCTTTTCGGACAAGGGCGGAAAA.

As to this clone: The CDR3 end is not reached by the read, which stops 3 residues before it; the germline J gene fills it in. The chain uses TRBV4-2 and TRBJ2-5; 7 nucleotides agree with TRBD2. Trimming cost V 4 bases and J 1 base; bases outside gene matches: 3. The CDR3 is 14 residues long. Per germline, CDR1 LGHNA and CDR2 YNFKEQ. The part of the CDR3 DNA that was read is TGTGCCAGCAGCCCGGGACTACGCCAAGAGACC. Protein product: CASSPGLRQET. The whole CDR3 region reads CASSPGLRQETQYF.

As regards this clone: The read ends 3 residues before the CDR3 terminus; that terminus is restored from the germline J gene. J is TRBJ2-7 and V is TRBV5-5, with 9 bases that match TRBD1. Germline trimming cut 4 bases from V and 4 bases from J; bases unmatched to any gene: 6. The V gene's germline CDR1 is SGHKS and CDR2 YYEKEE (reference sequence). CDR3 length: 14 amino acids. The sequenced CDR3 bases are TGTGCCAGCAGCCTCCGGGACAGGGAGTACGAG. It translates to CASSLRDREYE. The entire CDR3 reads CASSLRDREYEQYF.

The CDR3 is CSASGTEFQPQHF. The sequenced CDR3 bases are TGCAGTGCCTCCGGGACAGAGTTTCAGCCC. The chain carries TRBV20-1 and TRBJ1-5, with TRBD1 matching over 7 bases. The read halts 3 residues ahead of the CDR3 end, with the missing end drawn from the germline J gene. Germline lookup yields CDR1 DFQATT and CDR2 SNEGSKA (reference sequence). The CDR3 sequence is 13 residues long. The V and J ends lost 6 bases and 6 bases, in that order; junction bases with no gene match: 8.

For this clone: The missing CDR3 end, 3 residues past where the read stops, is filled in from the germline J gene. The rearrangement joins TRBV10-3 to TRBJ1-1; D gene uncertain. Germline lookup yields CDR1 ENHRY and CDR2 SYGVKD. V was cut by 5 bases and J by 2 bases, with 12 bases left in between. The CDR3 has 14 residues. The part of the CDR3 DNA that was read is TGTGCCATCAGTTGGCAGGCCGGAAACACTGAA. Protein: CAISWQAGNTE. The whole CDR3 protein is CAISWQAGNTEAFF.

CDR3 bases read: TGTGCCACCAGCAGTAACAGTGACACTGAA. It codes for CATSSNSDTE. The whole CDR3 region reads CATSSNSDTEAFF. The J gene is TRBJ1-1, the V gene TRBV15; D gene uncertain. The sequence runs out 3 residues before the end of the CDR3; the remainder is reconstructed from the germline J gene. Trimming pared 3 bases from V and 3 bases from J, leaving 8 bases between. Germline V gives CDR1 LNHNV, CDR2 YYDKDF (reference sequence). The CDR3 covers 13 residues.

CDR3 region: CAISQREGTYEQYF. CDR3 DNA (partial): TGTGCCATCAGCCAACGGGAGGGGACCTACGAG. The rearrangement links TRBV10-3 to TRBJ2-7; TRBD2 agrees at 8 bases. The missing CDR3 end, 3 residues past where the read stops, is filled in from the germline J gene. The CDR3 sequence is 14 residues long. V shed 6 bases and J 2 bases; nucleotides not matched to a gene: 6. The germline CDR1 and CDR2 sequences are ENHRY and SYGVKD.

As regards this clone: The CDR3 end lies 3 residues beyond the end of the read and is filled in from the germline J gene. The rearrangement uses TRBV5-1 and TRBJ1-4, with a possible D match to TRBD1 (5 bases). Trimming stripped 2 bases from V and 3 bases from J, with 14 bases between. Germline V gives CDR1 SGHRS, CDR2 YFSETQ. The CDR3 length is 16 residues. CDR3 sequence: CASSFAPVGANEKLFF. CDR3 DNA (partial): TGCGCCAGCAGCTTCGCACCCGTAGGGGCTAATGAAAAA.

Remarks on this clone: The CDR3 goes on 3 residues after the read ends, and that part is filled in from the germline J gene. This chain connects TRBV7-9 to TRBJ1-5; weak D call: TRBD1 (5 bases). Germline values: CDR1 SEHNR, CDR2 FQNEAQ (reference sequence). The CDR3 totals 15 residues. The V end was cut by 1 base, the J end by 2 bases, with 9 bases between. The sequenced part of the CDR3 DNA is TGTGCCAGCAGCTTAGGGGGCGAGGGCAATCAGCCC. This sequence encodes CASSLGGEGNQP. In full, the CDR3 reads CASSLGGEGNQPQHF.

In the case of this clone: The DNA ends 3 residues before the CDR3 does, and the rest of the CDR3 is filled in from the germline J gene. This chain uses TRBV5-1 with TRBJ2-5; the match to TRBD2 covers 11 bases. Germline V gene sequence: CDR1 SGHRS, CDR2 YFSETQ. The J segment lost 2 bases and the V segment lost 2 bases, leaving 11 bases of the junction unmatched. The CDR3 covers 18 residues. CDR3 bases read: TGCGCCAGCAGCTTTATTTCAACGGGACTAGCGGAACAAGAGACC. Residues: CASSFISTGLAEQET. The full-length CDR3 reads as CASSFISTGLAEQETQYF.

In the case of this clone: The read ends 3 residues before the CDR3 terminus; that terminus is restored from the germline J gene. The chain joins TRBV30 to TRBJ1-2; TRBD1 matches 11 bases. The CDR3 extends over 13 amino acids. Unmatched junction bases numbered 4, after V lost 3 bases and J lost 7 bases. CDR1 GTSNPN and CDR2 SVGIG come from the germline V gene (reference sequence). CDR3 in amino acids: CAWSRGQGGGYTF. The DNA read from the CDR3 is TGTGCCTGGAGCAGGGGACAGGGGGGTGGC.

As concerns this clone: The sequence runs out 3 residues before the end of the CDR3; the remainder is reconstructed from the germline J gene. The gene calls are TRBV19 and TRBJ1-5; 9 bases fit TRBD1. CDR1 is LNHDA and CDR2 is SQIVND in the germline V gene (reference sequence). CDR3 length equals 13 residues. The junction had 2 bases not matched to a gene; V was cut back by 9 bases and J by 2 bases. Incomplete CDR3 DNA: TGTGCCAGCCGGACAGGGGGCAATCAGCCC. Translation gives CASRTGGNQP. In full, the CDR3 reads CASRTGGNQPQHF.